This TCR beta chain was obtained from a study of Ad26.COV2.S vaccination and SARS-CoV-2 variants. Study summary: Doses of Ad26.COV2.S were injected into muscle once or twice, 56 days apart. Findings and caveats of the study: Breadth and depth estimates from TCRs may understate total T cell responses. Placebo recipients had lower spike-specific TCR breadth than vaccine recipients.

Treatment denoted: some 20 received Ad26.COV2.S at low or high dose, single or two shots; roughly 5 received placebo; per-sample allocation not given. Collection of the samples took place on day 63 after the first injection of vaccine or placebo. The vaccine antigen was prefusion-stabilized Wuhan SARS-CoV-2 spike. Germline CDR1 reads MNHEY; CDR2 reads SMNVEV (reference sequence). V shed 5 bases and J 3 bases; nucleotides not matched to a gene: 10. The length of the CDR3 is 16 residues. The repertoire was sequenced with immunoSEQ multiplex PCR; TCRdb's copy has only in-frame clones and lacks some. The profile covers fewer than 500,000 clones, with approximately 92% appearing a single time and 12% taken by the ten largest. This clone was counted only a few times. Its antigen is as yet unknown.

The starting material was peripheral blood, obtained in a trial of Ad26.COV2.S vaccine versus placebo. This clonotype was sampled from a person aged 18 to 59 who received the Ad26.COV2.S COVID-19 vaccine or a placebo. The chain links TRBV27 to TRBJ2-7; 10 nucleotides agree with TRBD1. CDR3 loop: CASSPFAGTGDYEQYF. CDR3 DNA sequence: TGTGCCAGCAGTCCCTTCGCTGGGACAGGGGACTACGAGCAGTACTTC.